This T cell receptor (beta chain) was recorded in a study of blood T cell repertoires in COVID-19. Study details: The United States, Italy and Spain provided the acute and convalescent COVID-19 samples. T cells, B-cell-depleted T cells, or PBMCs provided the cDNA or gDNA that served as material.

CDR3 length equals 16 residues. Trimming cost V 0 bases and J 10 bases, with 17 bases left between them. Germline V gene sequence: CDR1 SGHRS, CDR2 YFSETQ. Authors' analysis steps: Amplification from reference gene primers served as the basis for estimated nucleated cell counts. Sequencing used immunoSEQ multiplex PCR; TCRdb keeps in-frame clones, though not all of them. That table is the source of V, J and clone size, and D and trimming were worked out from the DNA. In the table there are some 150,000 clones, about 91% of which are singletons. The chain carries TRBV5-1 and TRBJ1-6; the D gene is possibly TRBD1 (6 bases). The receptor was isolated from a woman between 45 and 65 years old with acute or convalescent COVID-19. The sample taken for sequencing was peripheral blood. In DNA, the CDR3 is TGCGCCAGCAGCTTGGCCTCCCCGGACAGAGGATCACCCCTCCACTTT. This gives the protein CASSLASPDRGSPLHF.